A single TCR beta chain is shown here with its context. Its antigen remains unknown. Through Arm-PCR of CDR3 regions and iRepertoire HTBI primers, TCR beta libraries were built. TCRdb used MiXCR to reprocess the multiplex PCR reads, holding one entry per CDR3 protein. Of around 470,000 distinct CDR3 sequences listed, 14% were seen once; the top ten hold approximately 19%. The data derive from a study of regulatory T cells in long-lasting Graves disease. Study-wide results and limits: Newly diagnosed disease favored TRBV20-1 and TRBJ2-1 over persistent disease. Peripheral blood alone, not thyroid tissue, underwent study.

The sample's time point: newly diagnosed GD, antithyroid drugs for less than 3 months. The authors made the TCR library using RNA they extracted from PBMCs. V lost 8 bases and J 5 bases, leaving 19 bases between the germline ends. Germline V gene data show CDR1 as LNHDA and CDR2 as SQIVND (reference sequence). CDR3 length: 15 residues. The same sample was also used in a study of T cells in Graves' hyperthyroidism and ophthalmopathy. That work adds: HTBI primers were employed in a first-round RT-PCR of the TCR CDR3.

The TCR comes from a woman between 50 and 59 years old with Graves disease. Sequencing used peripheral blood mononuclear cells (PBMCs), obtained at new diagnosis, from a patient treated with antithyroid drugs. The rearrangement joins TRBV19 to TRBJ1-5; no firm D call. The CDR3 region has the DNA TGTGCCAGTGAGGGTTTCGGAGGGAATTATCAGCCCCAGCATTTT. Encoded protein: CASEGFGGNYQPQHF.